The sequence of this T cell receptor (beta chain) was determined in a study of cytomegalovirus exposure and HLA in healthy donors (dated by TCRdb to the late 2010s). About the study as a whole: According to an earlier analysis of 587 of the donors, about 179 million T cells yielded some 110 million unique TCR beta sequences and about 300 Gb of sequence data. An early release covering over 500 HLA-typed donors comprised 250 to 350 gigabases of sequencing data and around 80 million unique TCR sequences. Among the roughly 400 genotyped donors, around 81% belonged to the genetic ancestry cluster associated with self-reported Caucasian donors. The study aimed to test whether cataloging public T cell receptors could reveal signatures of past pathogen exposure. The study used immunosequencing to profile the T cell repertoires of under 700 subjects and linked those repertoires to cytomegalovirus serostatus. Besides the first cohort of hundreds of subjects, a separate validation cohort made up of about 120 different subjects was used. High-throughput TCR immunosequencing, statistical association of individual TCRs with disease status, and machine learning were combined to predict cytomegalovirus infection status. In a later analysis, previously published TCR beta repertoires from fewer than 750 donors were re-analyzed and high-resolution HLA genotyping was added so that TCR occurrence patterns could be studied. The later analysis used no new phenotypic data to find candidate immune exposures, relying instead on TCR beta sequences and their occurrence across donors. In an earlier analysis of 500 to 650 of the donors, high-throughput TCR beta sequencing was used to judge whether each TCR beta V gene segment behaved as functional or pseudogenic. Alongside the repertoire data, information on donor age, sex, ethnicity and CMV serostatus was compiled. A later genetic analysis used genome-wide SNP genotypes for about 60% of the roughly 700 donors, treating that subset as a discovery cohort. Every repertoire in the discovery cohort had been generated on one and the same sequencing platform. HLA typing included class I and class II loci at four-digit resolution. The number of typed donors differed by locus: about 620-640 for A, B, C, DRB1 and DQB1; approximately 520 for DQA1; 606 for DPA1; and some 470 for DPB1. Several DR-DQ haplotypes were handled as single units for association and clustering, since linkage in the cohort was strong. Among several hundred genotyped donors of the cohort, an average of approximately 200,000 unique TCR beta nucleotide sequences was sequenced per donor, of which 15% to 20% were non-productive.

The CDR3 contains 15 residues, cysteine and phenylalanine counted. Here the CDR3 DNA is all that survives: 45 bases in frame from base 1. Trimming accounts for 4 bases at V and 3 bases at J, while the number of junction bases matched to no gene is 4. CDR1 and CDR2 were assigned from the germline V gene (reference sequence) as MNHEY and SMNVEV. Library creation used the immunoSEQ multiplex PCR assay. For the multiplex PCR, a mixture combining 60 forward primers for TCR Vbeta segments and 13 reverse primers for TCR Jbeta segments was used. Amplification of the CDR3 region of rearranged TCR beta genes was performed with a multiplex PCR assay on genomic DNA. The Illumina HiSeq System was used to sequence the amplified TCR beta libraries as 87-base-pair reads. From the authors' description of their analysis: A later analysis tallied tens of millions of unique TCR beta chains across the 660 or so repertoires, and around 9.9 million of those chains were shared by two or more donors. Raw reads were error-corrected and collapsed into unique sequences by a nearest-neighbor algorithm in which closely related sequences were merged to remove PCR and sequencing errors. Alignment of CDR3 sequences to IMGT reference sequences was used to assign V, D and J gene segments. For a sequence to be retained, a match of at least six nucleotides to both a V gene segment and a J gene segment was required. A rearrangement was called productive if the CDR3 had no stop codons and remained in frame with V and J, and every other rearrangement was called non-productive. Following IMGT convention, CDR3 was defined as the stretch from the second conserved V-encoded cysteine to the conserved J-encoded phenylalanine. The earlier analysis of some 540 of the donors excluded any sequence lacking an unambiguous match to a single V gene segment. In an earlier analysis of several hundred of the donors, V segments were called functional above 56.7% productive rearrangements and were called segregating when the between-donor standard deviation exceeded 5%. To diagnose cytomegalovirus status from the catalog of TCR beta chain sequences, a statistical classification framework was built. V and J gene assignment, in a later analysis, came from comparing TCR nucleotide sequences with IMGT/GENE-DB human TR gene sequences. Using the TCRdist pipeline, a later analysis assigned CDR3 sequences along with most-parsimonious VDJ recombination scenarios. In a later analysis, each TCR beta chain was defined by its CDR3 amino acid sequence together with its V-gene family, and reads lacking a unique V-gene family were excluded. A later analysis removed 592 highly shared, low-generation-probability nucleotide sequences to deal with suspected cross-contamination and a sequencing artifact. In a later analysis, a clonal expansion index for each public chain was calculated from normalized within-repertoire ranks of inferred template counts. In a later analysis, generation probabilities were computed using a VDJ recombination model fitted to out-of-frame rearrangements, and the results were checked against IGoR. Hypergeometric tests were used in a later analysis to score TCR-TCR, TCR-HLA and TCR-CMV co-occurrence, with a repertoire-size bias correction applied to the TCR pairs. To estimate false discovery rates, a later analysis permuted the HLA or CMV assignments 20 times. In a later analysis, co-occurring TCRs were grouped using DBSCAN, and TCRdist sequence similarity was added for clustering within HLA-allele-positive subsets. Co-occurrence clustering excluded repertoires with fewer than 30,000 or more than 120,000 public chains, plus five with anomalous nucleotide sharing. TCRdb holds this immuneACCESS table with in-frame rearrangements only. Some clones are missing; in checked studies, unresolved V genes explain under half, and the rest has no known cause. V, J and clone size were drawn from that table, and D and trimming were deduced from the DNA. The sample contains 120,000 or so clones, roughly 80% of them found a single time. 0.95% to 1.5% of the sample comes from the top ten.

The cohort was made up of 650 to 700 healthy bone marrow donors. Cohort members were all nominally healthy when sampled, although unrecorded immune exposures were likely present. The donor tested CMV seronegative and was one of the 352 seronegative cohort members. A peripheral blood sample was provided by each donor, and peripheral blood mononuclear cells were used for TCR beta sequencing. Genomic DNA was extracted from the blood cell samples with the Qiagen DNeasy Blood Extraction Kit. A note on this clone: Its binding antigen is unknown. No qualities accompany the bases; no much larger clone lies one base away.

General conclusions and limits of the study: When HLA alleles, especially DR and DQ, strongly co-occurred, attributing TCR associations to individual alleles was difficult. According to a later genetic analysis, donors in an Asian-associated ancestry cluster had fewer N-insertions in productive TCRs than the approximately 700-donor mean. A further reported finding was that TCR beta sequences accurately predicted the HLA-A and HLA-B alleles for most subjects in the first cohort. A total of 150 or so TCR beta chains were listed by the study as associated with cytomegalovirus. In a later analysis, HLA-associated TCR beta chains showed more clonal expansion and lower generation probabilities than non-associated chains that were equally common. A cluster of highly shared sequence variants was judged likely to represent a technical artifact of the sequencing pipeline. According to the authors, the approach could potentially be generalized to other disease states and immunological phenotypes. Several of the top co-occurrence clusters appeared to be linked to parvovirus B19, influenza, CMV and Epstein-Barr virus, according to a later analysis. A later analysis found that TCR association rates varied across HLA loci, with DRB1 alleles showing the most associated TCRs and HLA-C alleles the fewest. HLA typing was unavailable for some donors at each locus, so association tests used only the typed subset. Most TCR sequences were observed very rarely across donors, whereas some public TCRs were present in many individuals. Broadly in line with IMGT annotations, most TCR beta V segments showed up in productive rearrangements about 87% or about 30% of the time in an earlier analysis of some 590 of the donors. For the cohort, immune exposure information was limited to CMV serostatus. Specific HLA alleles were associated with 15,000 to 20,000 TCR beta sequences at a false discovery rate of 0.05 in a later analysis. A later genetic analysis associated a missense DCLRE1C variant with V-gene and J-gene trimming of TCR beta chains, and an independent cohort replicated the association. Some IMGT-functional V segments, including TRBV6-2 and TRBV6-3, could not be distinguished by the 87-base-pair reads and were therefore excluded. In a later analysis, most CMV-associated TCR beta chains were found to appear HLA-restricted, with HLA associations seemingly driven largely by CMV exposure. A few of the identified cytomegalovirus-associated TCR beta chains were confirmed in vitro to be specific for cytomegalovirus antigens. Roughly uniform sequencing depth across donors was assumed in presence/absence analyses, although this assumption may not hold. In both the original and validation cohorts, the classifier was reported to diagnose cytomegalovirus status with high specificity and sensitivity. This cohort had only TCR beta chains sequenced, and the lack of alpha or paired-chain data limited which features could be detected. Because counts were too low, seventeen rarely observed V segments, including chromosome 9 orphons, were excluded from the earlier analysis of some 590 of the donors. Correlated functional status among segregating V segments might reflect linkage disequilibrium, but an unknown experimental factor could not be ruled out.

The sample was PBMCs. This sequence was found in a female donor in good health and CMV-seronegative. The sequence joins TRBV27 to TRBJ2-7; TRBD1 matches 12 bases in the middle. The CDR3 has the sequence CASSSGTGGLYEQYF. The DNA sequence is TGTGCCAGCAGTTCCGGGACAGGGGGCCTCTACGAGCAGTACTTC.